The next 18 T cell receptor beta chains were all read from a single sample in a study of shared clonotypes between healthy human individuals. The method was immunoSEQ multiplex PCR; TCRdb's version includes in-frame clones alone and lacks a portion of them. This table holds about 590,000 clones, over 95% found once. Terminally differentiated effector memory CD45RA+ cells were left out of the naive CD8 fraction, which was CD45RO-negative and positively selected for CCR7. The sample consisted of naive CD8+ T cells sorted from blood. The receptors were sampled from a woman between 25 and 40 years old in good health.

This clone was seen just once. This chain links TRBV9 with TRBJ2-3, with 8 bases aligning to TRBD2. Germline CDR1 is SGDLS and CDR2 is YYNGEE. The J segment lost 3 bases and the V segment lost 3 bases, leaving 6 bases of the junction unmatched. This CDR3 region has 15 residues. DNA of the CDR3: TGTGCCAGCAGCGCAAGCGGGAGAGCAACAGATACGCAGTATTTT. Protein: CASSASGRATDTQYF.

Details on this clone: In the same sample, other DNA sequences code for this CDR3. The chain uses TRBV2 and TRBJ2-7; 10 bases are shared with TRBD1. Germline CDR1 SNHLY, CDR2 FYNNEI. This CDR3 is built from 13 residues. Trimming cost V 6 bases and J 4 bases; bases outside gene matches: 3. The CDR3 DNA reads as TGTGCCAGCAGGGACAGGGGGTTTTACGAGCAGTACTTC. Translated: CASRDRGFYEQYF.

The CDR3 nucleotides read TGCGCCAGCAGCGGGGACAGGGGGCTGCGGGAGACCCAGTACTTC. Its protein product is CASSGDRGLRETQYF. V gene TRBV10-1 combines with J gene TRBJ2-5, with 12 bases aligning to TRBD1. The CDR3 has 15 residues. Germline V gene data show CDR1 as WNHNN and CDR2 as SYGVQD (reference sequence). The J segment lost 5 bases and the V segment lost 6 bases, leaving 7 bases of the junction unmatched.

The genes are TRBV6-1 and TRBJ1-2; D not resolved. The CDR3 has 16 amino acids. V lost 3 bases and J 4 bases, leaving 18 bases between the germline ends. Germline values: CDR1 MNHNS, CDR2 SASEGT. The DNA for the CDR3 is TGTGCCAGCAGTGAGGGTATCGTGAGCGTTGGCTATGGCTACACCTTC. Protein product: CASSEGIVSVGYGYTF.

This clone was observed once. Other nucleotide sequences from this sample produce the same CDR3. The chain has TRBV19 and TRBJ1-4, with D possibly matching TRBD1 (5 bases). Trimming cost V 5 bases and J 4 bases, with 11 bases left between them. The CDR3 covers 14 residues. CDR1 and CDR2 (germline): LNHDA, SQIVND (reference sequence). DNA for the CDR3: TGTGCCAGTAGTCCGGGACTTAGTAATGAAAAACTGTTTTTT. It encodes CASSPGLSNEKLFF.

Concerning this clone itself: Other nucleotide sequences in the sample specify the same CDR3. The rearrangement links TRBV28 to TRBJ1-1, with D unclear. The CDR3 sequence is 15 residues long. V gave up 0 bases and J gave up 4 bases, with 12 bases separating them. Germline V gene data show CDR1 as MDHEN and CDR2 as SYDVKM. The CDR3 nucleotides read TGTGCCAGCAGTTTATGGGGTCTTGGCGGCACTGAAGCTTTCTTT. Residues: CASSLWGLGGTEAFF. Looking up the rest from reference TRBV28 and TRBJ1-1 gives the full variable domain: DVKVTQSSRYLVKRTGEKVFLECVQDMDHENMFWYRQDPGLGLRLIYFSYDVKMKEKGDIPEGYSVSREKKERFSLILESASTNQTSMYLCASSLWGLGGTEAFFGQGTRLTVV.

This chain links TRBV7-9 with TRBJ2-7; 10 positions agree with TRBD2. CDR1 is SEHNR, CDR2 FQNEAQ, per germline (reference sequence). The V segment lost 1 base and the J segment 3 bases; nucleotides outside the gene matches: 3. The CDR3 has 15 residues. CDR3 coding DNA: TGTGCCAGCAGCTTAGTCCCTAGCGGGAGCTACGAGCAGTACTTC. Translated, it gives CASSLVPSGSYEQYF.

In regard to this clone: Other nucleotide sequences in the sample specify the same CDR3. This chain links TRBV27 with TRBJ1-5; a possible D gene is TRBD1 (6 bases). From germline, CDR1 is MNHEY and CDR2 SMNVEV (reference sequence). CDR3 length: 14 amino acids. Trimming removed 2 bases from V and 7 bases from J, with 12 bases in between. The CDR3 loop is CASSLGGAGQPQHF. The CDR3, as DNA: TGTGCCAGCAGTTTAGGGGGGGCCGGACAGCCCCAGCATTTT.

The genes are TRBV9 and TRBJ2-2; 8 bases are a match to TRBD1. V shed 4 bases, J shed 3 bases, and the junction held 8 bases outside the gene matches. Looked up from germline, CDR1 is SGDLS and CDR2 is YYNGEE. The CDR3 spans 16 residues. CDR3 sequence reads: CASSTKDRVHTGELFF. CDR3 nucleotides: TGTGCCAGCAGCACGAAGGACAGGGTCCACACCGGGGAGCTGTTTTTT.

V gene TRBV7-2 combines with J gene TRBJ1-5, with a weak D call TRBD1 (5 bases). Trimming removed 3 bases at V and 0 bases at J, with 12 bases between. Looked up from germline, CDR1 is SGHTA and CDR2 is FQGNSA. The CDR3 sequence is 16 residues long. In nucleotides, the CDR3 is TGTGCCAGCAGCTTGGGGGAGAGATTTAGCAATCAGCCCCAGCATTTT. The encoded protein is CASSLGERFSNQPQHF.

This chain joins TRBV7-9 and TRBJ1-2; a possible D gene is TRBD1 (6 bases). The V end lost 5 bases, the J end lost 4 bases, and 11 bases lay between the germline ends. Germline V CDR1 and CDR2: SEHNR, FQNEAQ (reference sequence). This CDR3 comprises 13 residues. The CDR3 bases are TGTGCCAGCAGCCTACAGGGTATCTATGGCTACACCTTC. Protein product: CASSLQGIYGYTF.

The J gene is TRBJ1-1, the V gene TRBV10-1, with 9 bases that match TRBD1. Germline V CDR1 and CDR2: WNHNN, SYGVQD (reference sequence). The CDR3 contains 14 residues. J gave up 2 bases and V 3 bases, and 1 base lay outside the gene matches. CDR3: CASSETGGNTEAFF. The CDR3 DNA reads TGCGCCAGCAGTGAAACAGGGGGCAACACTGAAGCTTTCTTT.

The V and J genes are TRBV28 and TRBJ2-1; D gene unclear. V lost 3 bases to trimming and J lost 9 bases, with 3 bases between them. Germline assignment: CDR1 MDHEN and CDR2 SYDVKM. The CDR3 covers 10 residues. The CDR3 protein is CASSFIEQFF. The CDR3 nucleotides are TGTGCCAGCAGTTTTATTGAGCAGTTCTTC.

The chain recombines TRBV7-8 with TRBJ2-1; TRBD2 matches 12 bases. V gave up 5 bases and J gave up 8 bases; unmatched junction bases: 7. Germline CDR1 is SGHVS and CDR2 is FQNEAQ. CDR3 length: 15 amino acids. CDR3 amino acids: CASSPGLAGSDEQFF. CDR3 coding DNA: TGTGCCAGCAGCCCAGGACTAGCGGGATCTGATGAGCAGTTCTTC.

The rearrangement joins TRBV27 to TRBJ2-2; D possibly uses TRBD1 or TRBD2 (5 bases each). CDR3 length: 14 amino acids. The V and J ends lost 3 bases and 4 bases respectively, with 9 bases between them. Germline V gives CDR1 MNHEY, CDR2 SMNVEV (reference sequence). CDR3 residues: CASSFLGTTGELFF. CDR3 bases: TGTGCCAGCAGTTTTTTAGGGACCACCGGGGAGCTGTTTTTT.

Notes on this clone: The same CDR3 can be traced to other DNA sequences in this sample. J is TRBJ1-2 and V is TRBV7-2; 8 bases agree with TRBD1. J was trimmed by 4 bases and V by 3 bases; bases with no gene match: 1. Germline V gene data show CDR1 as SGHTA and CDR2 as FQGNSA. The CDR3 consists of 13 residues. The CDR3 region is CASSFGTGYGYTF. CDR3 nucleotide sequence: TGTGCCAGCAGCTTCGGGACAGGCTATGGCTACACCTTC.

Here the CDR3 reads CASSDLGTSGPSSYNEQFF. In DNA form, the CDR3 reads TGCGCCAGCAGTGACCTTGGGACTAGCGGGCCCTCTTCCTACAATGAGCAGTTCTTC. This chain links TRBV10-2 with TRBJ2-1; 12 nucleotides agree with TRBD2. This CDR3 has 19 amino acids. Germline V gene sequence: CDR1 WSHSY, CDR2 SAAADI. Trimming took 3 bases from V and 1 from J; bases not matched to a gene: 10.

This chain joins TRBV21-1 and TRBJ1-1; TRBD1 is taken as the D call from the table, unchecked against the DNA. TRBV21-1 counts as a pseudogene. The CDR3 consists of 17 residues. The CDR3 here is CASSKEARQGRNTEAFF. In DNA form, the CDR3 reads TGTGCCAGCAGCAAGGAAGCGAGACAGGGACGAAACACTGAAGCTTTCTTT.